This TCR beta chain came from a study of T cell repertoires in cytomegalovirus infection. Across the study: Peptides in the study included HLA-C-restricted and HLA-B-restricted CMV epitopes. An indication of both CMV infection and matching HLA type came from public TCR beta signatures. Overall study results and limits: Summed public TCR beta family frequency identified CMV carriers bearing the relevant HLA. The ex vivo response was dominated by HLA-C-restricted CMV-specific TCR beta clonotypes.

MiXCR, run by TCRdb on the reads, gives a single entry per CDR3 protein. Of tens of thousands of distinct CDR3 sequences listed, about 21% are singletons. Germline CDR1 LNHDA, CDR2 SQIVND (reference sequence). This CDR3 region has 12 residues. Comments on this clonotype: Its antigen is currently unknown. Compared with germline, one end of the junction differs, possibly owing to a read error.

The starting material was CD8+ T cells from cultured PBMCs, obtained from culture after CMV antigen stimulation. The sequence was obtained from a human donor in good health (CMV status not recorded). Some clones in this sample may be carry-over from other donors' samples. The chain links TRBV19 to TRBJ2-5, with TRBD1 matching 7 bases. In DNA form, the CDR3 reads TGTGCCAGTAGTAACAACAGGGGCGCCGGCAACTTC. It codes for CASSNNRGAGNF.